This T cell receptor (beta chain) was profiled in a study of shared clonotypes between healthy human individuals. Study-level information: Donors consisted of a couple of women and a few men between 18 and 49. Study outcomes and limitations: Across four donors, naive CD4 shared around 5.4%, naive CD8 3% to 3.5%, memory CD4 more than 2%, memory CD8 about 0.38%. The low donor count limited represented genetic and exposure-history diversity.

As concerns this clone: No antigen is known for it.

Naive CD8 cells comprised CD45RO-negative, CCR7-positively selected cells, excluding terminally differentiated effector memory CD45RA+ cells. Every one of the donors was a Caucasian adult that lived in Nashville, Tennessee. Trimming took off 8 bases at V and 0 bases at J, with 11 bases between the two ends. CDR3 length equals 14 residues. Germline assignment: CDR1 ENHRY and CDR2 SYGVKD. Profiled with immunoSEQ multiplex PCR; TCRdb holds only in-frame clones, not every one. The table includes millions of clones, about 92% detected once. The sample consisted of naive CD8+ T cells from PBMCs. The receptor was isolated from a man aged 18 to 29 in good health. Some clones in this sample may be carry-over from other donors' samples. This chain links TRBV10-3 with TRBJ2-1; a possible D gene is TRBD2 (5 bases). CDR3 nucleotide sequence: TGTGCCATCGGGAGCGCCTACTCCTACAATGAGCAGTTCTTC. Protein: CAIGSAYSYNEQFF.